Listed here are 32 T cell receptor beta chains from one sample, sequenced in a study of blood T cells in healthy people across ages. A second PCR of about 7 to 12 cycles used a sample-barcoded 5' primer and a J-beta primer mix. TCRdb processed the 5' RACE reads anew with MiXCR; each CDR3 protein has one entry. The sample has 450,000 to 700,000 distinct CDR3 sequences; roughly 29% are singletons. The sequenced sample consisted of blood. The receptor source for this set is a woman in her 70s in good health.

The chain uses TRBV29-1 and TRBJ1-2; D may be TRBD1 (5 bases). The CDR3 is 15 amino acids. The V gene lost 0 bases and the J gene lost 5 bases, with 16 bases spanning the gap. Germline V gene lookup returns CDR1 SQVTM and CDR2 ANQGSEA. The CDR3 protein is CSVEDRTLAGYGYTF. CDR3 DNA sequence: TGCAGCGTTGAAGACAGGACACTTGCGGGTTATGGCTACACCTTC. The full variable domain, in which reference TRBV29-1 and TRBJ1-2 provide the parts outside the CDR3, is SAVISQKPSRDICQRGTSLTIQCQVDSQVTMMFWYRQQPGQSLTLIATANQGSEATYESGFVIDKFPISRPNLTFSTLTVSNMSPEDSSIYLCSVEDRTLAGYGYTFGSGTRLTVV.

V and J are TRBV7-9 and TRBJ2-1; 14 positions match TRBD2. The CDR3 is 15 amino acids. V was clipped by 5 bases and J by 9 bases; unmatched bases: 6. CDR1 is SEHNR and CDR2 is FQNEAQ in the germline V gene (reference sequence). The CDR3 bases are TGTGCCAGCAGCCCGACTAGCGGGGGGGCCCGTGAGCAGTTCTTC. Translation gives CASSPTSGGAREQFF. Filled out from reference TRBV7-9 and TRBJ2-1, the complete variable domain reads DTGVSQNPRHKITKRGQNVTFRCDPISEHNRLYWYRQTLGQGPEFLTYFQNEAQLEKSRLLSDRFSAERPKGSFSTLEIQRTEQGDSAMYLCASSPTSGGAREQFFGPGTRLTVL.

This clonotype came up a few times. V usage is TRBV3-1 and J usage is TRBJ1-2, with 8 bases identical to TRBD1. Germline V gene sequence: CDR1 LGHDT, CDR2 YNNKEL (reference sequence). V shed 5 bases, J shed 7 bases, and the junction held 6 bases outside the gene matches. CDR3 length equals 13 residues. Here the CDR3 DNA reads TGTGCCAGCAGCTTCGGACAGGGTACTGGCTACACCTTC. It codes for CASSFGQGTGYTF.

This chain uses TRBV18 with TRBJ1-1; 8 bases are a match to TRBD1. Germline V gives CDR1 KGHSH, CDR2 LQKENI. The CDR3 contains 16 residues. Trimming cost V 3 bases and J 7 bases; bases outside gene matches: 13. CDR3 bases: TGTGCCAGCTCACCGGCGCAGGGGGCGCTGAGGAATGAAGCTTTCTTT. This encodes CASSPAQGALRNEAFF.

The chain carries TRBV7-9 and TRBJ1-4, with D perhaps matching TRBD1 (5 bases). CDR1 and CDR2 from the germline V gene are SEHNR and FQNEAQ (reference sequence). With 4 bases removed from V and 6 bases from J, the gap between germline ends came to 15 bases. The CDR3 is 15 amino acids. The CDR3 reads CASSSAGLADEKLFF. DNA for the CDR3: TGTGCCAGCAGCTCCGCAGGGTTGGCAGATGAAAAACTGTTTTTT.

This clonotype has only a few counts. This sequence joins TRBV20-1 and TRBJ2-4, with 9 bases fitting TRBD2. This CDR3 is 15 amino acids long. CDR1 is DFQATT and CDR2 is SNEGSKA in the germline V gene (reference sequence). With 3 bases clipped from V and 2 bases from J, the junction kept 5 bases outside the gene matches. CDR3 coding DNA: TGCAGTGCTAGTCTTAGCGGGGGCCCCAAAAACATTCAGTACTTC. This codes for CSASLSGGPKNIQYF.

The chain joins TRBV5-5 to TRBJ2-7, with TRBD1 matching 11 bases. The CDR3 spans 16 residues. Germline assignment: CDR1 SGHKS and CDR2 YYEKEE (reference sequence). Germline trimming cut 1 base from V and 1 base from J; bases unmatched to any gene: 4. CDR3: CASSLTGQGESYEQYF. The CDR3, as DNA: TGTGCCAGCAGCTTGACGGGACAGGGGGAATCCTACGAGCAGTACTTC.

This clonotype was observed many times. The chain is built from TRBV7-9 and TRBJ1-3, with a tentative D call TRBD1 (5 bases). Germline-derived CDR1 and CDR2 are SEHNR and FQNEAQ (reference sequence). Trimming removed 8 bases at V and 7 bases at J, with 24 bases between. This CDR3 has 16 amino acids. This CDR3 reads CASVGEGRWFKNTIYF. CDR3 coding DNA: TGTGCCAGCGTGGGGGAGGGGAGATGGTTCAAGAACACCATATATTTT.

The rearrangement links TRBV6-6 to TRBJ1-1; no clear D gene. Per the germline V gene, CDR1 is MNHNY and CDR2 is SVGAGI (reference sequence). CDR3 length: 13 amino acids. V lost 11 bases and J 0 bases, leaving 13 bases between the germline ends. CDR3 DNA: TGTGCCGTCTCGGACGGAATGAACACTGAAGCTTTCTTT. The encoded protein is CAVSDGMNTEAFF.

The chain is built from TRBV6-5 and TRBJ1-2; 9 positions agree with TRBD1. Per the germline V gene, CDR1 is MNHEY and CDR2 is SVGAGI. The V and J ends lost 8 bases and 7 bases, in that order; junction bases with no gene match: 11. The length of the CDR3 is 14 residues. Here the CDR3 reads CASAGTGSMSGYTF. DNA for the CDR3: TGTGCCAGCGCCGGGACAGGGTCCATGAGTGGCTACACCTTC.

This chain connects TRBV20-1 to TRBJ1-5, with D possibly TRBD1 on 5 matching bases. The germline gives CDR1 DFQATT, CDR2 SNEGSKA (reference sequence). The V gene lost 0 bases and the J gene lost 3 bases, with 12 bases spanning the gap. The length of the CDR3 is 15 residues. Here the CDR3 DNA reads TGCAGTGCTAGAGATTCAGGGTTTACCAATCAGCCCCAGCATTTT. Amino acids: CSARDSGFTNQPQHF.

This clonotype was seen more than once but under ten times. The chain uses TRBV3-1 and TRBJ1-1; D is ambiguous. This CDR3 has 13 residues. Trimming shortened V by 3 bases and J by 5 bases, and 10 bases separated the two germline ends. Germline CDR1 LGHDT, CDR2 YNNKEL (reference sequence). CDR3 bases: TGTGCCAGCAGCCATGTAGGGAGGACTGAAGCTTTCTTT. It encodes CASSHVGRTEAFF.

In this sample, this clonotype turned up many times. CDR3 bases: TGTGCCAGCAGTTTATGGTCCAGGGTAACCCTATACGAGCAGTACTTC. Its protein product is CASSLWSRVTLYEQYF. This chain connects TRBV28 to TRBJ2-7, with D maybe TRBD1 (5 bases). The CDR3 has 16 residues. V lost 0 bases to trimming and J lost 4 bases, with 16 bases between them. The germline V gene has CDR1 MDHEN and CDR2 SYDVKM.

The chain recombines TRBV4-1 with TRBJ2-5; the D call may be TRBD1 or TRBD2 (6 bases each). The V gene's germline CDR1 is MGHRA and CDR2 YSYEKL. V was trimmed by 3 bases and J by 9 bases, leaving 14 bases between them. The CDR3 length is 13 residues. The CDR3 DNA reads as TGCGCCAGCAGCCACGGGGGCGAGGAGGCCCAGTACTTC. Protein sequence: CASSHGGEEAQYF.

The DNA for the CDR3 is TGTGCCAGCAGCTCGCAGGGCGGGGGGAGTGAAAAACTGTTTTTT. This translates into CASSSQGGGSEKLFF. The chain carries TRBV7-9 and TRBJ1-4; D perhaps matches TRBD1 (5 bases). V lost 4 bases, J lost 7 bases, and 16 bases lay in between. This CDR3 contains 15 residues. Germline CDR1 is SEHNR and CDR2 is FQNEAQ (reference sequence).

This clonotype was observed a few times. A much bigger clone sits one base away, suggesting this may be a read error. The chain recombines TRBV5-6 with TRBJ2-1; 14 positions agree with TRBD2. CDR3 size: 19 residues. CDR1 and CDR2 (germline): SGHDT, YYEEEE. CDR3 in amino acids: CASTLSGTSGGPSYNEQFF. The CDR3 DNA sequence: TGTGCCAGCACCTTGTCCGGGACTAGCGGGGGTCCATCCTACAATGAGCAGTTCTTC.

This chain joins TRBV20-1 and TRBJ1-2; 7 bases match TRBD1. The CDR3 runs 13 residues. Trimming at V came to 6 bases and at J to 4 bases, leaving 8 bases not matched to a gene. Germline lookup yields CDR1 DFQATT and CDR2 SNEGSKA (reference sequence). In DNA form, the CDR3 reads TGCAGTGCGGGACAGAGGGGGCCCTATGGCTACACCTTC. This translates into CSAGQRGPYGYTF.

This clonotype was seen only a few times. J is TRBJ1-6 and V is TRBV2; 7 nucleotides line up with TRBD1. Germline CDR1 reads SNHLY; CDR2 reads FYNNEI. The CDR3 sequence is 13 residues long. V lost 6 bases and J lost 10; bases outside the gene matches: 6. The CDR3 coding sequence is TGTGCCAGCAGGACGACAGGGTCCTCACCCCTCCACTTT. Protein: CASRTTGSSPLHF.

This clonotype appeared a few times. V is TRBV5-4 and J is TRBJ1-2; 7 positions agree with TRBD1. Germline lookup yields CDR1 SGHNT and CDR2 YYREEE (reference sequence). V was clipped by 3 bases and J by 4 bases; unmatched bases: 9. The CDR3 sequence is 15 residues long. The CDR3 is CASSSMTGLLYGYTF. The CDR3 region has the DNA TGTGCCAGCAGCTCGATGACAGGGCTCCTCTATGGCTACACCTTC.

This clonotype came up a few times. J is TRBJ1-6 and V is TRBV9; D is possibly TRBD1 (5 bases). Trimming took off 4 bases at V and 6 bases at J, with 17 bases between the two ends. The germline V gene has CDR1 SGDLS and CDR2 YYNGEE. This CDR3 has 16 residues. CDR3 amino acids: CASSSGTVRLNSPLHF. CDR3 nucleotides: TGTGCCAGCAGCTCGGGGACGGTGAGACTTAATTCACCCCTCCACTTT.

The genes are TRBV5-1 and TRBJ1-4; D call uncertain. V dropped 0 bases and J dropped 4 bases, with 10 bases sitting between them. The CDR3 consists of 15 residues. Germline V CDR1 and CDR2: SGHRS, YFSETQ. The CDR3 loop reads CASSLAGGINEKLFF. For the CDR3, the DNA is TGCGCCAGCAGCTTGGCCGGTGGTATTAATGAAAAACTGTTTTTT.

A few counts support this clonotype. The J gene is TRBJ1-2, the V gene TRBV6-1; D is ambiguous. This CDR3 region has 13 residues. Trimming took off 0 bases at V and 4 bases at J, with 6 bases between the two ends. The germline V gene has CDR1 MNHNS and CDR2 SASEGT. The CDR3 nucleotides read TGTGCCAGCAGTGAAGCGGCTCTCTATGGCTACACCTTC. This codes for CASSEAALYGYTF.

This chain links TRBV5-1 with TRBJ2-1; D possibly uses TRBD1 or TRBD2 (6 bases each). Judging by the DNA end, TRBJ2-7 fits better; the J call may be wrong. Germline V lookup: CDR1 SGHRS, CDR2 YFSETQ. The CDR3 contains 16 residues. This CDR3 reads CASGPGAHFSGSEQYF. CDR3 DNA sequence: TGCGCCAGCGGCCCGGGGGCCCATTTCTCGGGATCCGAGCAGTACTTC.

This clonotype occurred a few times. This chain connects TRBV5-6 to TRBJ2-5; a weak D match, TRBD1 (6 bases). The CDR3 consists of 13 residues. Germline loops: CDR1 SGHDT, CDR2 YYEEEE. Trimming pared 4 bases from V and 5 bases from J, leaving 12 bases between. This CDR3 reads CASSPDRPETQYF. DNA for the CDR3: TGTGCCAGCAGCCCAGACAGGCCGGAGACCCAGTACTTC.

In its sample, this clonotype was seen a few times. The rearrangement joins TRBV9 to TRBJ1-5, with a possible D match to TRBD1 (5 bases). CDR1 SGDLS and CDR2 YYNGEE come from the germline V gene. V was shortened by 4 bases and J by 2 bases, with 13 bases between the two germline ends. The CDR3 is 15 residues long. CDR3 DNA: TGTGCCAGCAGCCCAGGTTGGGGGGGCAATCAGCCCCAGCATTTT. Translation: CASSPGWGGNQPQHF.

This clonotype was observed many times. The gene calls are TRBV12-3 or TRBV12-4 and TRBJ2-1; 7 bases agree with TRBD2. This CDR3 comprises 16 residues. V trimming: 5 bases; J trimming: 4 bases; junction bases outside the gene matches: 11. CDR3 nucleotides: TGTGCCAGCAGTGGGGGGGGTGACAGATCATACAATGAGCAGTTCTTC. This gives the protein CASSGGGDRSYNEQFF.

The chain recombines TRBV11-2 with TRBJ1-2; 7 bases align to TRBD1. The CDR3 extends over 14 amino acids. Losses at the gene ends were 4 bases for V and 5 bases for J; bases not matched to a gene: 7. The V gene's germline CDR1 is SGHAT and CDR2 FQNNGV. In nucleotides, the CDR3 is TGTGCCAGCAGCTCAGTGGACAGGTGGTATGGCTACACCTTC. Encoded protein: CASSSVDRWYGYTF. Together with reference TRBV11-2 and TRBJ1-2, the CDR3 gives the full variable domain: EAGVAQSPRYKIIEKRQSVAFWCNPISGHATLYWYQQILGQGPKLLIQFQNNGVVDDSQLPKDRFSAERLKGVDSTLKIQPAKLEDSAVYLCASSSVDRWYGYTFGSGTRLTVV.

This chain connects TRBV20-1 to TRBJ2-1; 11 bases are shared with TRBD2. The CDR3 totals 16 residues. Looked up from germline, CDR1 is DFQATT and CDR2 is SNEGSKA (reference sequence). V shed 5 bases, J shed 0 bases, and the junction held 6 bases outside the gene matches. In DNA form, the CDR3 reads TGCAGTGCTCCTACTAGCGGGGGTCACTCCTACAATGAGCAGTTCTTC. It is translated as CSAPTSGGHSYNEQFF.

Here the CDR3 reads CASKSGEAETQYF. The DNA for the CDR3 is TGCGCCAGCAAATCAGGGGAGGCAGAGACCCAGTACTTC. The chain couples TRBV5-1 to TRBJ2-5; either TRBD1 or TRBD2 may supply D (6 bases each). V lost 6 bases, J lost 4 bases, and 13 bases lay in between. The germline gives CDR1 SGHRS, CDR2 YFSETQ. This CDR3 is built from 13 residues. Full variable domain (remainder filled in from reference TRBV5-1 and TRBJ2-5): KAGVTQTPRYLIKTRGQQVTLSCSPISGHRSVSWYQQTPGQGLQFLFEYFSETQRNKGNFPGRFSGRQFSNSRSEMNVSTLELGDSALYLCASKSGEAETQYFGPGTRLLVL.

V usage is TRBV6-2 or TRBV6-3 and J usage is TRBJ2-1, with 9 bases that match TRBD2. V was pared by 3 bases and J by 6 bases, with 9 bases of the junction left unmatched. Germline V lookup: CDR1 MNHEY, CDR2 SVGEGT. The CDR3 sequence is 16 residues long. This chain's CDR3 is CASSYQLRGGSNEQFF. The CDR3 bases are TGTGCCAGCAGTTATCAGTTGCGGGGGGGTTCCAATGAGCAGTTCTTC.

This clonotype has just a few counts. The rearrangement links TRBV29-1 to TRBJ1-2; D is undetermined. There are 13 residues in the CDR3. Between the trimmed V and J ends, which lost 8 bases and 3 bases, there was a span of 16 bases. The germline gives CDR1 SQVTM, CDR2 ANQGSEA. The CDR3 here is CSYSSDLHYGYTF. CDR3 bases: TGCAGCTACTCCAGCGACCTCCACTATGGCTACACCTTC.

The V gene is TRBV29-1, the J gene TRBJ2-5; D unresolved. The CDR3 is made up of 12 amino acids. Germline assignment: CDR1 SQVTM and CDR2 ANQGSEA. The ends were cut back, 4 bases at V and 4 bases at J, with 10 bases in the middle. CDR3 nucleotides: TGCAGCGTTGGACGGTCGGCAGAGACCCAGTACTTC. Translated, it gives CSVGRSAETQYF.